Listed below are T cell receptor beta chains from one sample, sequenced in a study of T cell changes during pregnancy in multiple sclerosis. Assay: immunoSEQ multiplex PCR; the TCRdb copy retains only in-frame clones and omits some. The sample has under 6,000 clones, 81% seen once. The sequenced sample was CD8+ T cells from peripheral blood mononuclear cells, obtained in the second trimester of pregnancy. Every receptor here comes from a female donor in good health, enrolled as a control in a pregnancy study. CDR3s include the opening cysteine and the closing phenylalanine or tryptophan. A D gene is named only where the DNA matches it firmly. Clone sizes are given selectively: once, few, many, or a class where the clone is expanded.

TRBV5-1	TRBJ1-1	TRBD1	.	TGCGCCAGCAGCTTGAATGAGGGGGCCACTGAAGCTTTCTTT	CASSLNEGATEAFF
TRBV7-9	TRBJ2-1	TRBD2	.	TGTGCCAGCAGCCCGCTAGCGGGGGGGAATTACAATGAGCAGTTCTTC	CASSPLAGGNYNEQFF
TRBV27	TRBJ2-7	TRBD1	.	TGTGCCAGCAGCCCTCTCGGGACAGGGAGATACGAGCAGTACTTC	CASSPLGTGRYEQYF
TRBV6-4	TRBJ2-2	TRBD2	.	TGTGCCAGCAGTGCCCGGGGGGATTGGTCCGGGGAGCTGTTTTTT	CASSARGDWSGELFF
TRBV9	TRBJ2-7	.	.	TGTGCCAGCAGCGTCCGAGGGGGCGAGCAGTACTTC	CASSVRGGEQYF
TRBV5-5	TRBJ2-7	TRBD1	.	TGTGCCAGCAGCCCGGGGACAGGGAGGGCCTACGAGCAGTACTTC	CASSPGTGRAYEQYF
TRBV15	TRBJ2-1	.	.	TGTGCCACCAGCAGAGATCGGGAGCCCTACAATGAGCAGTTCTTC	CATSRDREPYNEQFF
TRBV6-1	TRBJ1-3	TRBD1	.	TGTGCCAGCAGTTCACGACAGGGCGAAGGAAACACCATATATTTT	CASSSRQGEGNTIYF
TRBV9	TRBJ1-3	.	.	TGTGCCAGCGCTAGATCTGGAAACACCATATATTTT	CASARSGNTIYF
TRBV19	TRBJ1-1	TRBD1	few	TGTGCCAGTAGTACAGGACAGGGCACTGAAGCTTTCTTT	CASSTGQGTEAFF
TRBV13	TRBJ1-1	.	.	TGTGCCAGCAGCGCCATAGCACTAGGGACCGGGGGGGACACTGAAGCTTTCTTT	CASSAIALGTGGDTEAFF
TRBV6-1	TRBJ2-7	.	.	TGTGCCAGCAGCGGAGGGAACTTC	CASSGGNF
TRBV10-3	TRBJ1-1	.	.	TGTGCCATCAGTGGAGGCGAGGGCGGGCGAGGCACTGAAGCTTTCTTT	CAISGGEGGRGTEAFF
TRBV7-9	TRBJ1-1	TRBD1	.	TGTGCCAGCAGCCACAGGGGCACTGAAGCTTTCTTT	CASSHRGTEAFF
TRBV2	TRBJ1-4	.	.	TGTGCCAGCAGTGGACGGGTTGATGAAAAACTGTTTTTT	CASSGRVDEKLFF
TRBV29-1	TRBJ1-1	.	.	TGCAGCGTTGCGCGACAGAACCCGCGCTCTCGGACTGAAGCTTTCTTT	CSVARQNPRSRTEAFF
TRBV27	TRBJ1-5	.	.	TGTGCCAGCAGTTTGGGAGGGGGGGGTAATCAGCCCCAGCATTTT	CASSLGGGGNQPQHF
TRBV5-1	TRBJ1-1	.	.	TGCGCCAGCAGCTTCAGAGGGTCGAACACTGAAGCTTTCTTT	CASSFRGSNTEAFF
TRBV6-1	TRBJ1-2	TRBD1	few	TGTGCCAGCAGTGAAATCGGACAGGGCGGCCGTTATGGCTACACCTTC	CASSEIGQGGRYGYTF
TRBV21-1	TRBJ2-5	.	once	TGTGCCAGCAGCAAAGAGAACGTGAATAACGGGGTACAAGAGACCCAGTACTTC	CASSKENVNNGVQETQYF
TRBV7-6	TRBJ2-1	.	.	TGTGCCAGCAGCTTAGCCTATGAGCAGTTCTTC	CASSLAYEQFF
TRBV27	TRBJ2-5	.	.	TGTGCCAGCAGTTGCCTGGCCCTCCAAGAGACCCAGTACTTC	CASSCLALQETQYF
TRBV21-1	TRBJ1-1	.	.	TGTGCCAGCAGCAATGTTCAGAAACGGAACACTGAAGCTTTCTTT	CASSNVQKRNTEAFF
TRBV27	TRBJ2-7	.	.	TGTGCCAGCAGCCTAAGGCGACACGACGAGCAGTACTTC	CASSLRRHDEQYF
TRBV2	TRBJ2-1	TRBD2	once	TGTGCCAGCAGTGAGTTTAGCGGGATGGTCGGAAACAATGAGCAGTTCTTC	CASSEFSGMVGNNEQFF
TRBV7-6	TRBJ2-7	.	.	TGTGCCAGCAGCTCCCTTCAGGGGACGTCCTACGAGCAGTACTTC	CASSSLQGTSYEQYF
TRBV5-1	TRBJ1-3	TRBD1	.	TGCGCCAGCAGCTCGACAGGGGCCCTCTCTGGAAACACCATATATTTT	CASSSTGALSGNTIYF
TRBV19	TRBJ1-4	.	.	TGTGCCAGTAGTATAGATCCGCGGTACAGGGTCGCTAATGAAAAACTGTTTTTT	CASSIDPRYRVANEKLFF
TRBV19	TRBJ2-6	TRBD2	.	TGTGCCAGTAGTATAGGGGAGGGGACTGGGGCCAACGTCCTGACTTTC	CASSIGEGTGANVLTF
TRBV6-4	TRBJ2-1	.	.	TGTGCCAGCAGCCTCGTCGGAGGTGGCCTCAATGAGCAGTTCTTC	CASSLVGGGLNEQFF
TRBV7-9	TRBJ1-2	TRBD1	.	TGTGCCAGCAGCCCAAGGACAGGTCGCTACTATGGCTACACCTTC	CASSPRTGRYYGYTF
TRBV5-6	TRBJ2-5	.	.	TGTGCCAGCAGCTTGGTGCCGGGGGAGGAGACCCAGTACTTC	CASSLVPGEETQYF
TRBV9	TRBJ1-3	.	.	TGTGCCAGCAGCGAGGGGGGGTCTGGAAACACCATATATTTT	CASSEGGSGNTIYF
TRBV4-1	TRBJ2-7	TRBD1	.	TGCGCCAGCAGCCAGTCACAGGGGGTAACCTACGAGCAGTACTTC	CASSQSQGVTYEQYF
TRBV5-5	TRBJ2-7	TRBD2	.	TGTGCCAGCAGCTCTCTAGCGGGAGCGAGGGACGAGCAGTACTTC	CASSSLAGARDEQYF
TRBV28	TRBJ2-3	.	.	TGTGCCAGCAGTTCATCGGAGACTGGGAGCACAGATACGCAGTATTTT	CASSSSETGSTDTQYF
TRBV4-1	TRBJ2-7	.	.	TGCGCCAGCAGCCAAGATACAGGCGACGAGCAGTACTTC	CASSQDTGDEQYF
TRBV28	TRBJ2-3	TRBD1	once	TGTGCCAGCGCCCTGGGACAGGGGGCGTTGGGCACAGATACGCAGTATTTT	CASALGQGALGTDTQYF
TRBV6-4	TRBJ2-6	TRBD2	.	TGTGCCAGCAGTGACGGGACTAGCGGCTCTGGGGCCAACGTCCTGACTTTC	CASSDGTSGSGANVLTF
TRBV9	TRBJ2-5	TRBD1	.	TGTGCCAGCAGCCTGAATGACAGGGTGCGAGAGACCCAGTACTTC	CASSLNDRVRETQYF
TRBV27	TRBJ2-6	.	few	TGTGCCAGCAGTTTATTGTATGGGGCCAACGTCCTGACTTTC	CASSLLYGANVLTF
TRBV9	TRBJ1-4	.	.	TGTGCCAGCAGCGGAACGGGGGGTCAGAATGAAAAACTGTTTTTT	CASSGTGGQNEKLFF
TRBV15	TRBJ1-1	TRBD1	.	TGTGCCACCAGCACGGGACAGGGGATTACTGAAGCTTTCTTT	CATSTGQGITEAFF
TRBV10-3	TRBJ1-1	TRBD1	.	TGTGCCATCAGAGTACAGGGGGCCGAGTTGAACACTGAAGCTTTCTTT	CAIRVQGAELNTEAFF